These T cell receptor beta chains were read from a single sample in a study of T cells in Graves' hyperthyroidism and ophthalmopathy. TCRdb reanalysed the multiplex PCR reads using MiXCR and keeps one entry per CDR3 protein. Among more than 650,000 distinct CDR3 sequences listed, roughly 15% were seen once. Sequenced: blood. These TCRs come from a woman aged 18-35 years with Graves' hyperthyroidism. Each CDR3 is given with its conserved first and last residue. A D gene is named only where the DNA matches it firmly. Rows give clone size only sometimes, using once, few, many, or a class for an expanded clone.

>TRBJ2-2|.|TRBV12-3/TRBV12-4|TRBD2
TGTGCCAGCAGTTTAGCAGCCGGGACTAGCGACCTGAACACCGGGGAGCTGTTTTTT
CASSLAAGTSDLNTGELFF
>TRBJ1-2|.|TRBV27|TRBD1
TGTGCCAGCAGAGAGGGACAGTACTATGGCTACACCTTC
CASREGQYYGYTF
>TRBJ2-3|many|TRBV20-1|.
TGCAGTGCTAAATTTTCTAGCACAGATACGCAGTATTTT
CSAKFSSTDTQYF
>TRBJ2-6|few|TRBV12-5|.
TGTGCTAGTGGCGCCGATTATACTGGGGCCAACGTCCTGACTTTC
CASGADYTGANVLTF
>TRBJ1-1|few|TRBV3-1|.
TGTGCCAGCAGCCGTACTTCAGAGATTTTCACTGAAGCTTTCTTT
CASSRTSEIFTEAFF
>TRBJ1-5|many|TRBV7-2|TRBD1
TGTGCCAGCAGCCCGGACAGGGGGCATCAGCCCCAGCATTTT
CASSPDRGHQPQHF
>TRBJ2-3|many|TRBV27|TRBD2
TGTGCCAGCAGTCCGCAGCTAGCGGGAGGAGATACGCAGTATTTT
CASSPQLAGGDTQYF
>TRBJ1-1|.|TRBV4-3|.
TGCGCCAGCAGCCACGTCAGAACAGCTGAAGCTTTCTTT
CASSHVRTAEAFF
>TRBJ2-7|many|TRBV7-9|.
TGTGCCAGCAGCCGGCTGAGGGGCGAGCAGTACTTC
CASSRLRGEQYF
>TRBJ2-2|many|TRBV11-2|.
TGTGCCAGCAGCTTACTAGGGCGGCTCACGAGCACCGGGGAGCTGTTTTTT
CASSLLGRLTSTGELFF
>TRBJ1-5|many|TRBV12-3/TRBV12-4|.
TGTGCCAGCAGCTTCGGGACGGCCGTGGGGGAGCAGCCCCAGCATTTT
CASSFGTAVGEQPQHF
>TRBJ1-6|many|TRBV7-2|.
TGTGCCAGCAGCTTAGGATCAGGGAATAATTCACCCCTCCACTTT
CASSLGSGNNSPLHF
>TRBJ2-7|many|TRBV3-1|TRBD1
TGTGCCAGCAGCCCGCCGGGACAGGGGGTCCACGAGCAGTACTTC
CASSPPGQGVHEQYF
>TRBJ2-7|.|TRBV2|.
TGTGCCAGCAGTGGAAGGTGGGGCGAGCAGTACTTC
CASSGRWGEQYF
>TRBJ1-5|few|TRBV14|TRBD1
TGTGCCAGCAGCCCCACAGGGGGCGAACAGCCCCAGCATTTT
CASSPTGGEQPQHF
>TRBJ2-6|few|TRBV6-1|TRBD2
TGTGCCGGATACAAATTGGGACTAGCGGGAAAAGGCTCTGGGGCCAACGTCCTGACTTTC
CAGYKLGLAGKGSGANVLTF
>TRBJ2-1|few|TRBV9|.
TGTGCCAGCAGCGTAGAAGGGACGGGCGGCATCTACAATGAGCAGTTCTTC
CASSVEGTGGIYNEQFF
>TRBJ2-3|.|TRBV11-2|.
TGTGCCAGCAGTCCGGGATTGGGATCAGATACGCAGTATTTT
CASSPGLGSDTQYF
>TRBJ2-1|.|TRBV11-3|.
TGTGCCAGCAGCGTAGGAGGTAGGGCCAGTGAGCAGTTCTTC
CASSVGGRASEQFF
>TRBJ2-5|few|TRBV11-3|TRBD2
TGTGCCAGCAGCTTAAGGACTAGCGCCCGAGGAAGAGAGACCCAGTACTTC
CASSLRTSARGRETQYF
>TRBJ1-2|few|TRBV12-3/TRBV12-4|.
TGTGCCAGCAGTTTAGCGGCAGGGAGTAACTATGGCTACACCTTC
CASSLAAGSNYGYTF
>TRBJ1-1|many|TRBV3-1|TRBD1
TGTGCCAGCAGCCAGGCAGGGACAGGGGGCACTGAAGCTTTCTTT
CASSQAGTGGTEAFF
>TRBJ1-1|many|TRBV20-1|.
TGCAGTGCTAGGGGGGGACACACTGAAGCTTTCTTT
CSARGGHTEAFF
>TRBJ2-5|many|TRBV12-3/TRBV12-4|TRBD2
TGTGCCAGCAGTGCGAGGCTAGCGGTTAATTCGGAGACCCAGTACTTC
CASSARLAVNSETQYF
>TRBJ2-5|many|TRBV20-1|TRBD2
TGCAGTGCTAGGGGACTAGAAGAGACCCAGTACTTC
CSARGLEETQYF
>TRBJ1-4|few|TRBV5-5|.
TGTGCCAGCAGCTTGGTAGGGTTTGAAAAACTGTTTTTT
CASSLVGFEKLFF
>TRBJ2-1|few|TRBV12-3/TRBV12-4|.
TGTGCCAGCATTAGGACTCCCAACAATGAGCAGTTCTTC
CASIRTPNNEQFF
>TRBJ2-7|many|TRBV7-8|.
TGTGCCAGCAGCTTAAAGCGGGACAGACTGAATGACTACGAGCAGTACTTC
CASSLKRDRLNDYEQYF
>TRBJ2-1|many|TRBV7-3|TRBD2
TGTGCCAGCAGCCCGCGACGAGCGGGAAACACGAATGAGCAGTTCTTC
CASSPRRAGNTNEQFF
>TRBJ2-7|many|TRBV20-1|TRBD2
TGCAGTGCTAGAGACAAGCGGGGATTCTCCTACGAGCAGTACTTC
CSARDKRGFSYEQYF
>TRBJ2-1|.|TRBV7-6|.
TGTGCCAGCAGCCACCAACCAGGACTGGAGGGGGCCCATGAGCAGTTCTTC
CASSHQPGLEGAHEQFF
>TRBJ1-3|many|TRBV15|TRBD1
TGTGCCACCAGCAGAGCTGGGACAGTTGGAAACACCATATATTTT
CATSRAGTVGNTIYF
>TRBJ2-5|few|TRBV5-8|.
TGTGCCAGCAGCTTGATACGGGCCGGCCGCTTCCAAGAGACCCAGTACTTC
CASSLIRAGRFQETQYF
>TRBJ2-1|many|TRBV7-2|TRBD2
TGTGCTCTGCGCGGGAGTCCCTACAATGAGCAGTTCTTC
CALRGSPYNEQFF
>TRBJ1-3|few|TRBV6-5|.
TGTGCCAGCAGTTACTCGAGGGAGGGTGGAAACACCATATATTTT
CASSYSREGGNTIYF
>TRBJ2-1|many|TRBV20-1|TRBD2
TGCAGTGCTAGAGTAATTAGCGGGATTTTCAATGAGCAGTTCTTC
CSARVISGIFNEQFF
>TRBJ1-1|.|TRBV15|.
TGTGCCACCAGCAGCCTAGGCCGGGACCCATCCACTGAAGCTTTCTTT
CATSSLGRDPSTEAFF
>TRBJ2-7|many|TRBV20-1|.
TGCAGTGCTAGGGGTCGGACTGGCGAGCAGTACTTC
CSARGRTGEQYF
>TRBJ1-6|few|TRBV27|.
TGTGCCAGCAGTTCACTCTCCACAACAGGGTTGGATTCACCCCTCCACTTT
CASSSLSTTGLDSPLHF
>TRBJ1-2|many|TRBV6-1|.
TGTGCCAGCAGTGAGGTACAGCGAGCTAACTATGGCTACACCTTC
CASSEVQRANYGYTF
>TRBJ1-1|few|TRBV30|.
TGTGCCTGGGAACGGACCCGGAACACTGAAGCTTTCTTT
CAWERTRNTEAFF
>TRBJ2-5|few|TRBV11-2|.
TGTGCCAGCAGCTTTTCAGGGGGAGGAGAGACCCAGTACTTC
CASSFSGGGETQYF
>TRBJ1-2|few|TRBV5-1|.
TGCGCCAGCAGCCAGATGGGGGGCGCTAACTATGGCTACACCTTC
CASSQMGGANYGYTF
>TRBJ2-1|.|TRBV6-2/TRBV6-3|TRBD1
TGTGCCAGCAGACGACAGGGCCTTTGGTATGAGCAGTTCTTC
CASRRQGLWYEQFF
>TRBJ1-2|few|TRBV12-3/TRBV12-4|.
TGTGCCAGCAGTCCCGAGGGCAGAGCTAACTATGGCTACACCTTC
CASSPEGRANYGYTF
>TRBJ2-2|.|TRBV20-1|TRBD2
TGCAGTGCTAGAACCCTAGCGGGAGGGGAGCTGTTTTTT
CSARTLAGGELFF
>TRBJ1-1|.|TRBV20-1|.
TGCAGTGGACTAGGCCCCCATCTAAACACTGAAGCTTTCTTT
CSGLGPHLNTEAFF
>TRBJ1-1|few|TRBV20-1|TRBD1
TGCAGTGCTTCAAACAGGGGGTGGACTGAAGCTTTCTTT
CSASNRGWTEAFF
>TRBJ2-3|many|TRBV5-1|TRBD1
TGTGCCAGCAGCGGACAGGGTGGAGATACGCAGTATTTT
CASSGQGGDTQYF
>TRBJ1-1|.|TRBV19|.
TGTGCCAGTAGTATAATGGGTTGGACTGAAGCTTTCTTT
CASSIMGWTEAFF
>TRBJ2-7|few|TRBV12-3/TRBV12-4|.
TGTGCCAGCAGTTTAGATCCGGGATCGCTCTACGAGCAGTACTTC
CASSLDPGSLYEQYF
>TRBJ2-3|many|TRBV10-3|TRBD2
TGTGCCATCAGTGGGGGACTAGCGGGACCAGATACGCAGTATTTT
CAISGGLAGPDTQYF